This T cell receptor (beta chain) emerged from a study of shared clonotypes between healthy human individuals. Germline CDR1 SNHLY, CDR2 FYNNEI. With 1 base removed from V and 6 bases from J, the gap between germline ends came to 10 bases. The CDR3 sequence is 13 residues long. Sequenced by immunoSEQ multiplex PCR; TCRdb stores in-frame clones only, minus some. This table holds approximately 1.9 million clones, around 93% found once. Naive CD8 cells comprised CD45RO-negative, CCR7-positively selected cells, excluding terminally differentiated effector memory CD45RA+ cells. With regard to this clone: The antigen is unknown.

Overall study findings and caveats: The diversity represented, both genetic and in exposure history, was limited by few donors.

The V gene is TRBV2, the J gene TRBJ2-7, with a weak D call TRBD2 (6 bases). Source material: naive CD8+ T cells from PBMCs. The sequence derives from a man between 18 and 35 years old in good health. Some clones in this sample may be carry-over from other donors' samples. The CDR3 reads CASSEDPGVEQYF. The CDR3 region has the DNA TGTGCCAGCAGTGAAGACCCGGGAGTCGAGCAGTACTTC.